The 9 T cell receptor beta chains listed next were all sequenced from one sample in a study of T cell repertoires in cytomegalovirus infection. Which antigens these TCRs recognize remains unknown. Each CDR3 protein gets one entry after TCRdb re-called the reads with MiXCR. This table holds approximately 500,000 distinct CDR3 sequences, about 33% found once. The specimen comprised cultured PBMCs, sampled from culture after CMV antigen stimulation. The receptor set was obtained from a human donor in good health (CMV status not recorded). Some clones in this sample may be carry-over from other donors' samples.

The chain carries TRBV20-1 and TRBJ1-1; tentatively, D is TRBD1 (5 bases). Germline values: CDR1 DFQATT, CDR2 SNEGSKA (reference sequence). V dropped 1 base and J dropped 4 bases, with 19 bases sitting between them. The CDR3 is 16 amino acids. CDR3 bases: TGCAGTGCTAGAGCACCGGGACCTACCACCTTCACTGAAGCTTTCTTT. Its translation is CSARAPGPTTFTEAFF.

This chain joins TRBV4-1 and TRBJ2-1; 14 positions agree with TRBD2. The CDR3 length is 17 residues. Germline V gives CDR1 MGHRA, CDR2 YSYEKL. J gave up 9 bases and V 0 bases, and 7 bases lay outside the gene matches. CDR3 DNA sequence: TGCGCCAGCAGCCAAGATCGGGGGACTAGCGGGAGTTTTGAGCAGTTCTTC. Translating it yields CASSQDRGTSGSFEQFF.

The chain recombines TRBV5-1 with TRBJ2-1; possible D gene TRBD1, 5 bases. The length of the CDR3 is 14 residues. Trimming pared 3 bases from V and 2 bases from J, leaving 9 bases between. Germline V gene data show CDR1 as SGHRS and CDR2 as YFSETQ. Here the CDR3 DNA reads TGCGCCAGCAGCTGGGGCGGAACCTACAATGAGCAGTTCTTC. Translation: CASSWGGTYNEQFF.

The sample holds many counts of this clonotype. For the CDR3, the DNA is TGTGCCAGCAGCTTAGCGCCAACTAGCGGGGGTTGGGCTACGGAGCAGTTCTTC. It encodes CASSLAPTSGGWATEQFF. This chain connects TRBV7-2 to TRBJ2-1, with 11 bases that match TRBD2. CDR3 size: 18 residues. After removal of 0 bases from V and 10 bases from J, the junction contained 14 bases not matched to a gene. Per germline, CDR1 SGHTA and CDR2 FQGNSA.

This clonotype was seen many times. The chain combines TRBV7-2 with TRBJ2-4, with 9 bases matching TRBD1. There are 19 residues in the CDR3. V shed 5 bases and J 3 bases; nucleotides not matched to a gene: 17. The germline V gene has CDR1 SGHTA and CDR2 FQGNSA. The CDR3 protein is CASSPRGGTGWWGKNIQYF. The CDR3 DNA reads TGTGCCAGCAGCCCGAGGGGGGGGACAGGGTGGTGGGGCAAAAACATTCAGTACTTC.

This clonotype showed up just a few times. This chain connects TRBV12-3 or TRBV12-4 to TRBJ2-1; the match to TRBD1 covers 8 bases. With V trimmed by 6 bases and J by 9 bases, 13 bases remained unmatched. This CDR3 spans 15 amino acids. CDR3 nucleotides: TGTGCCAGCAGAGCTGACAGGGGCTTGCGGAGTGAGCAGTTCTTC. Its translation: CASRADRGLRSEQFF.

The chain uses TRBV5-4 and TRBJ1-6; D call uncertain. CDR1 is SGHNT, CDR2 YYREEE, per germline (reference sequence). Trimming cost V 4 bases and J 4 bases, with 15 bases left between them. CDR3 length: 16 amino acids. The CDR3 DNA sequence: TGTGCCAGCAGCGCTGCTTTGAGATCTTATAATTCACCCCTCCACTTT. It codes for CASSAALRSYNSPLHF.

The table lists this clonotype with a few counts. The V gene is TRBV5-5, the J gene TRBJ1-1; D gene uncertain. The CDR3 has 13 residues. Per germline, CDR1 SGHKS and CDR2 YYEKEE (reference sequence). Trimming stripped 1 base from V and 11 bases from J, with 15 bases between. CDR3 residues: CASSLISRNWAFF. CDR3 bases: TGTGCCAGCAGCTTGATTTCTCGGAACTGGGCTTTCTTT.

The chain couples TRBV12-3 or TRBV12-4 to TRBJ2-3; D perhaps matches TRBD2 (6 bases). Trimming shortened V by 7 bases and J by 3 bases, and 14 bases separated the two germline ends. CDR3 size: 14 residues. The CDR3 here is CASNVPGATDTQYF. The CDR3 DNA follows: TGTGCCAGCAACGTTCCGGGAGCGACAGATACGCAGTATTTT.